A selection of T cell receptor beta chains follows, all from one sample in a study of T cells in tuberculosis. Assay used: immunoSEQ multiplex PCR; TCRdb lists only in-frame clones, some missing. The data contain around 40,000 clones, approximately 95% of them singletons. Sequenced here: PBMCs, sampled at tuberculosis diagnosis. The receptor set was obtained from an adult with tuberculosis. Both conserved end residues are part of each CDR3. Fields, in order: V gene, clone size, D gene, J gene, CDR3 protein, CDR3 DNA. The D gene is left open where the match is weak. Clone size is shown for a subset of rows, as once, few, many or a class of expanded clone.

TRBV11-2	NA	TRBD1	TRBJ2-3	CASSLEGGQGGTQYF	TGTGCCAGCAGCTTAGAGGGCGGACAGGGCGGTACGCAGTATTTT
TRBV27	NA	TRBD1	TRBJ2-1	CASSLPRTGGPNEQFF	TGTGCCAGCAGTTTACCCCGGACAGGGGGCCCGAATGAGCAGTTCTTC
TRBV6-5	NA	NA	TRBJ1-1	CASSYHGAGPGFEAFF	TGTGCCAGCAGTTACCACGGAGCAGGGCCTGGCTTCGAAGCTTTCTTT
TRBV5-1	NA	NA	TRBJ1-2	CASSLERSNYGYTF	TGCGCCAGCAGCTTGGAGAGGAGTAACTATGGCTACACCTTC
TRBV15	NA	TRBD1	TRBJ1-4	CATSSRQGNEKLFF	TGTGCCACCAGCAGTAGACAGGGAAATGAAAAACTGTTTTTT
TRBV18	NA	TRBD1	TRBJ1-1	CASSLGQGNTEAFF	TGTGCCAGCTCGCTCGGACAGGGCAACACTGAAGCTTTCTTT
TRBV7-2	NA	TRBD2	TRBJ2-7	CASSDPGLANYEQYF	TGTGCCAGCAGCGATCCGGGACTAGCGAACTACGAGCAGTACTTC
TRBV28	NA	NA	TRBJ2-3	CASSSLIGGADTQYF	TGTGCCAGCAGTTCCCTCATCGGGGGAGCAGATACGCAGTATTTT
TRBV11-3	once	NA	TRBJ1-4	CASRVGTPSTNEKLFF	TGTGCCAGCAGAGTCGGGACACCTTCAACTAATGAAAAACTGTTTTTT
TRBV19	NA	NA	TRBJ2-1	CASSRGREREQFF	TGTGCCAGTAGTAGGGGGCGGGAGAGAGAGCAGTTCTTC
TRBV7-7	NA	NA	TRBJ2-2	CASRWRADTGELFF	TGTGCCAGCAGGTGGAGGGCCGATACCGGGGAGCTGTTTTTT
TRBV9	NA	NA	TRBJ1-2	CASSPGTQNYGYTF	TGTGCCAGCAGCCCCGGGACACAAAACTATGGCTACACCTTC
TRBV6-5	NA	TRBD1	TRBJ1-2	CASRRDSQEEGYTF	TGTGCCAGCAGACGGGACAGTCAAGAAGAAGGCTACACCTTC
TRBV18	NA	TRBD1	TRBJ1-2	CASSPQGVRGYTF	TGTGCCAGCTCACCCCAGGGGGTACGGGGCTACACCTTC
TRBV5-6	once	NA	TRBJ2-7	CASSLGQNGYEQYF	TGTGCCAGCAGCTTGGGACAGAACGGCTACGAGCAGTACTTC
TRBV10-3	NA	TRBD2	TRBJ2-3	CAISPSSGGAYTQYF	TGTGCCATCAGTCCCTCCAGCGGGGGGGCCTATACGCAGTATTTT
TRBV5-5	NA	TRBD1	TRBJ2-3	CASSGQGASDTQYF	TGTGCCAGCAGCGGACAGGGGGCTTCAGATACGCAGTATTTT
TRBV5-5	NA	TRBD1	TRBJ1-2	CASSLGLGQGYGYTF	TGTGCCAGCAGCTTGGGTCTGGGACAGGGCTATGGCTACACCTTC
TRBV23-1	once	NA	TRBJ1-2	CASGRKGAVYGYTF	TGCGCCAGCGGCCGGAAAGGAGCAGTCTATGGCTACACCTTC
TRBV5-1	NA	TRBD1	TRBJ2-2	CASSPDRGNTGELFF	TGCGCCAGCAGCCCCGACAGGGGGAACACCGGGGAGCTGTTTTTT
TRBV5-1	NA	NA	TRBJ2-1	CASRSLRGSYNEQFF	TGCGCCAGCAGGTCCCTGCGGGGCTCCTACAATGAGCAGTTCTTC
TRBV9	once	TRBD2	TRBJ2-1	CASSVLPGGANEQFF	TGTGCCAGCAGCGTGCTGCCGGGGGGGGCAAATGAGCAGTTCTTC
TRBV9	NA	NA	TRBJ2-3	CASSVWTNTQYF	TGTGCCAGCAGCGTTTGGACAAATACGCAGTATTTT
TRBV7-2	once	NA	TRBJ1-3	CASSIRRVPSGNTIYF	TGTGCCAGCAGCATACGCCGGGTCCCCTCTGGAAACACCATATATTTT
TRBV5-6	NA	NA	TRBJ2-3	CASSTRLKDTQYF	TGTGCCAGCAGTACGAGGCTGAAAGATACGCAGTATTTT
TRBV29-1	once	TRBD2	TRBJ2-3	CSVERGVGTDTQYF	TGCAGCGTTGAGCGGGGGGTTGGCACAGATACGCAGTATTTT
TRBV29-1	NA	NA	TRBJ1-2	CSVEGTAGYGYTF	TGCAGCGTTGAAGGGACAGCCGGGTATGGCTACACCTTC
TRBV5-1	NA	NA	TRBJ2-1	CASMAATNSYNEQFF	TGCGCCAGCATGGCAGCTACTAACTCCTACAATGAGCAGTTCTTC
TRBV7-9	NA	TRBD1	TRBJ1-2	CASSLAGTGVTRGYTF	TGTGCCAGCAGCTTAGCGGGAACAGGGGTTACAAGGGGCTACACCTTC
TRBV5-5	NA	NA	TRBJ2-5	CASSLGPGVQETQYF	TGTGCCAGCAGCTTGGGGCCAGGGGTCCAAGAGACCCAGTACTTC
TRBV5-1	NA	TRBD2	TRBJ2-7	CASSRTSGGLYEQYF	TGCGCCAGCAGCCGGACTAGCGGGGGTCTCTACGAGCAGTACTTC
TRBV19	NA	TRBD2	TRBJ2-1	CASSMGTSGGEYNEQFF	TGTGCCAGTAGTATGGGGACTAGCGGGGGTGAATACAATGAGCAGTTCTTC
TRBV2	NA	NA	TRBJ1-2	CASSAVAVLHGYTF	TGTGCCAGCAGCGCTGTGGCAGTCCTTCATGGCTACACCTTC
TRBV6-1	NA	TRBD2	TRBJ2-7	CASSETAGGPYEQYF	TGTGCCAGCAGTGAAACAGCGGGGGGGCCATACGAGCAGTACTTC
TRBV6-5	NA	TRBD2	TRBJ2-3	CASSRGRGLADTQYF	TGTGCCAGCAGTCGGGGGAGGGGTCTCGCAGATACGCAGTATTTT
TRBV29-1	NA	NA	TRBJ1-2	CSVVLRGSSYGYTF	TGCAGCGTTGTTTTAAGAGGGAGCAGCTATGGCTACACCTTC
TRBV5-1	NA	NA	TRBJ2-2	CASSWGQTTGELFF	TGCGCCAGCAGCTGGGGGCAGACCACCGGGGAGCTGTTTTTT
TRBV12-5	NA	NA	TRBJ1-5	CASGSQMEQKGWYSNQPQHF	TGTGCTAGTGGTTCCCAAATGGAACAGAAAGGTTGGTATAGCAATCAGCCCCAGCATTTT
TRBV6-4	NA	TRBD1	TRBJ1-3	CASTGGRSGNTIYF	TGTGCCAGCACAGGGGGTCGCTCTGGAAACACCATATATTTT
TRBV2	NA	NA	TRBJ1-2	CADRGAGTDGYTF	TGTGCCGACCGGGGGGCAGGGACCGATGGCTACACCTTC
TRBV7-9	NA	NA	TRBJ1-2	CASSKGVSYGYTF	TGTGCCAGCAGCAAGGGGGTCTCCTATGGCTACACCTTC
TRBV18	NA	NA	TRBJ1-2	CASSPGSGYTF	TGTGCCAGCTCACCCGGTAGTGGCTACACCTTC
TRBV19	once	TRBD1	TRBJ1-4	CASTPAGQGANNEKLFF	TGTGCCAGTACCCCCGCGGGACAGGGGGCGAATAATGAAAAACTGTTTTTT